A single sample gave rise to the 17 T cell receptor beta chains below, sequenced in a study of T cells after yellow fever vaccination (dated by TCRdb to the late 2010s). The library was generated by 5' RACE. Sequencing instrument: Illumina HiSeq 2500. Through fastp at Q25 and MiXCR, TCRdb rebuilt clones from the public reads, retaining in-frame beta chains. CDR3 protein sequences are deduplicated, and each keeps its most common genes and DNA. Here the sample has around 25,000 distinct CDR3 sequences; 3.4% occur a single time. 0.75% to 1% of the sample rests with the top ten. The sample's treatment or condition label, decoded: live attenuated yellow fever vaccine strain. Here the sequenced sample was PBMCs, either bulk or a sorted T-cell subset (CD4+, CD8+, memory, or dextramer-sorted; not recorded which), taken approximately 47 days after the first yellow fever vaccination. These receptor sequences come from a man aged 18 to 30 who received the YFV17D yellow fever vaccine.

This clonotype was seen many times. The rearrangement joins TRBV2 to TRBJ2-1; no definite D call. The CDR3 is 11 amino acids. The germline V gene encodes CDR1 SNHLY and CDR2 FYNNEI. Deletions cut 5 bases from V and 10 bases from J, with 9 bases between. The CDR3 DNA is TGTGCCAGCAGTCCGCAGGAGGAGCAGTTCTTC. Its protein is CASSPQEEQFF.

This clonotype showed up many times. At one end, the junction sequence differs from germline, possibly due to a read error. The rearrangement links TRBV7-7 to TRBJ2-1, with a possible D match to TRBD1 (5 bases). The CDR3 totals 14 residues. CDR1 SSHAT and CDR2 FNYEAQ come from the germline V gene (reference sequence). The CDR3 loop is CASSPTTVYNEQFF. The CDR3 bases are TGTGCTAGCAGCCCTACGACAGTTTACAATGAGCAGTTCTTC.

This clonotype was found many times. The CDR3 here is CASSEGGSDEQYF. In DNA, the CDR3 is TGCGCCAGCAGTGAGGGAGGGAGCGACGAGCAGTACTTC. This sequence joins TRBV10-1 and TRBJ2-7; D possibly corresponds to TRBD2 (6 bases). The CDR3 extends over 13 amino acids. Per the germline V gene, CDR1 is WNHNN and CDR2 is SYGVQD (reference sequence). Between the trimmed V and J ends, which lost 2 bases and 5 bases, there was a span of 10 bases.

This clonotype was recorded at least ten times. The chain combines TRBV7-2 with TRBJ2-7, with 7 bases that match TRBD1. The V gene end was trimmed by 3 bases and the J gene end by 2 bases; junction bases not matched to a gene: 1. Germline V gene sequence: CDR1 SGHTA, CDR2 FQGNSA. CDR3 size: 13 residues. For the CDR3, the DNA is TGTGCCAGCAGCTTCGACAGGGCCTACGAGCAGTACGTC. As protein: CASSFDRAYEQYV.

This clonotype ranks as medium-sized (0.01 to 0.1%). The chain couples TRBV6-6 to TRBJ1-5; perhaps TRBD1 as D (6 bases). Germline CDR1 and CDR2: MNHNY and SVGAGI (reference sequence). V shed 5 bases and J shed 6 bases, with 11 bases lying between them. The CDR3 has 13 amino acids. The CDR3 spells CASSTGSVQPQHF. CDR3 in DNA: TGTGCCAGCAGTACAGGGTCGGTTCAGCCCCAGCATTTT.

This clonotype was observed at least ten times. This sequence joins TRBV5-1 and TRBJ1-2; D ambiguous. The CDR3 has 13 residues. The germline V and J ends were trimmed by 4 bases and 3 bases, with 10 bases remaining between them. The germline V gene has CDR1 SGHRS and CDR2 YFSETQ. The CDR3 here is CASSTDGYYGYTF. The CDR3 coding sequence is TGCGCCAGCAGCACAGACGGCTACTATGGCTACACCTTC.

This clonotype has a count of ten or more. The CDR3 DNA reads as TGTGCCAGCAGCTTGTTGGGGACCCAGTACTTC. Translating it yields CASSLLGTQYF. The chain employs TRBV5-6 and TRBJ2-5, with D unresolved. Germline CDR1 reads SGHDT; CDR2 reads YYEEEE. V lost 1 base and J 7 bases, leaving 5 bases between the germline ends. The CDR3 length is 11 residues.

This clonotype is termed medium-sized. This chain connects TRBV4-2 to TRBJ2-1; TRBD1 agrees at 8 bases. The V gene end was trimmed by 4 bases and the J gene end by 8 bases; junction bases not matched to a gene: 13. Germline values: CDR1 LGHNA, CDR2 YNFKEQ. The CDR3 is 16 residues long. The CDR3 sequence is CASSPRSGGNGYEQFF. CDR3 sequence (DNA): TGTGCCAGCAGCCCCCGGTCAGGGGGCAATGGGTATGAGCAGTTCTTC.

There are many counts of this clonotype. V usage is TRBV28 and J usage is TRBJ2-6; D is possibly TRBD1 (6 bases). Trimming removed 7 bases from V and 1 base from J, with 11 bases in between. CDR1 and CDR2 (germline): MDHEN, SYDVKM. The CDR3 extends over 15 amino acids. CDR3 in DNA: TGTGCCAGCAAGACTACAGGGTCTGGGGCCAACGTCCTGACTTTC. Its protein product is CASKTTGSGANVLTF.

This clonotype has a count of ten or more. V and J are TRBV6-2 or TRBV6-3 and TRBJ1-1; maybe TRBD1 (6 bases). The germline V gene encodes CDR1 MNHEY and CDR2 SVGEGT. CDR3 length equals 16 residues. V was trimmed by 5 bases and J by 3 bases, leaving 19 bases between them. The CDR3 is CASSIRGAGLDTEAFF. Here the CDR3 DNA reads TGTGCCAGCAGTATCCGGGGGGCGGGGCTGGACACTGAAGCTTTCTTT.

Ten or more counts support this clonotype. This chain links TRBV4-2 with TRBJ2-7; D is unclear. With 0 bases removed from V and 2 bases from J, the gap between germline ends came to 11 bases. The CDR3 totals 15 residues. Germline CDR1 is LGHNA and CDR2 is YNFKEQ. This chain's CDR3 is CASSQEAVFPYEQYF. The CDR3 bases are TGTGCCAGCAGCCAAGAAGCCGTCTTCCCCTACGAGCAGTACTTC.

In its sample, this clonotype was seen many times. The chain uses TRBV11-2 and TRBJ1-2, with D possibly being TRBD1 (6 bases). Trimming cost V 1 base and J 4 bases, with 10 bases left between them. Germline V gene data show CDR1 as SGHAT and CDR2 as FQNNGV. The CDR3 length is 14 residues. As DNA, the CDR3 is TGTGCCAGCAGCTTAGGGTCCAGGGGCTATGGCTACACCTTC. Translated: CASSLGSRGYGYTF.

This clonotype was detected ten times or more. The chain couples TRBV7-9 to TRBJ1-1; D is undetermined. Trimming removed 5 bases from V and 5 bases from J, with 12 bases in between. CDR1 and CDR2 (germline): SEHNR, FQNEAQ (reference sequence). The CDR3 is 13 residues long. The CDR3, as DNA: TGTGCCAGCAGCCGCAGATTGGATACTGAAGCTTTCTTT. Residues: CASSRRLDTEAFF.

This clonotype has ten or more counts. This rearrangement joins TRBV6-2 or TRBV6-3 to TRBJ2-3; 8 bases fit TRBD2. The CDR3 contains 13 residues. Germline V gene lookup returns CDR1 MNHEY and CDR2 SVGEGT. V dropped 7 bases and J dropped 8; count of bases not matched to a gene: 8. The CDR3 is CASNERGGLTQYF. In nucleotides, the CDR3 is TGTGCCAGCAACGAACGGGGGGGCCTTACGCAGTATTTT.

At least ten counts were recorded for this clonotype. This sequence joins TRBV18 and TRBJ2-1; TRBD2 matches 9 bases. V was clipped by 2 bases and J by 4 bases; unmatched bases: 3. The CDR3 runs to 15 residues. Per germline, CDR1 KGHSH and CDR2 LQKENI. The DNA of the CDR3 is TGTGCCAGCTCACCAATAAGCGGGGGGTACAATGAGCAGTTCTTC. Protein product: CASSPISGGYNEQFF. The complete variable domain, with remaining parts taken from reference TRBV18 and TRBJ2-1, reads NAGVMQNPRHLVRRRGQEARLRCSPMKGHSHVYWYRQLPEEGLKFMVYLQKENIIDESGMPKERFSAEFPKEGPSILRIQQVVRGDSAAYFCASSPISGGYNEQFFGPGTRLTVL.

This clonotype is classed as medium-sized (0.01 to 0.1%). The J gene is TRBJ2-3, the V gene TRBV24-1, with D possibly being TRBD1 or TRBD2 (6 bases each). Germline V gives CDR1 KGHDR, CDR2 SFDVKD. V lost 9 bases and J 4 bases, leaving 13 bases between the germline ends. The CDR3 has 13 residues. CDR3 sequence: CATRDTGADTQYF. DNA for the CDR3: TGTGCCACCCGGGACACGGGAGCAGATACGCAGTATTTT.

This clonotype appeared many times. This chain uses TRBV7-2 with TRBJ2-2; 8 bases agree with TRBD1. There are 13 residues in the CDR3. The V segment lost 5 bases and the J segment 7 bases; nucleotides outside the gene matches: 3. From germline, CDR1 is SGHTA and CDR2 FQGNSA. CDR3 DNA sequence: TGTGCCAGCAGCCGACAGGGGATCGGGGAGCTGTTTTTT. Translation: CASSRQGIGELFF.